This entry concerns a single T cell receptor beta chain. Its specificity is unknown. The source of the sample is a study of OX40 agonist ivuxolimab in advanced cancers. Study results and limitations: More expanded clones were seen, on average, in CD8+ T cells than in CD4+. CD4+ and CD8+ blood T cells expanded clonally by week 6 at 0.1 to 3.0 mg/kg. Clonal expansion was among the lowest in partial responders at 0.1-3.0 mg/kg, especially CD8+.

Repertoires were generated with immunoSEQ multiplex PCR, while TCRdb's copy carries only in-frame clones and drops some. The data hold some 150,000 clones, with more than 85% observed a single time. Blood draws occurred at baseline, cycle 4 day 1, and cycle 7 day 1. The CDR3 is made up of 14 amino acids. The V gene's germline CDR1 is PRHDT and CDR2 FYEKMQ (reference sequence). J gave up 4 bases and V 5 bases, and 7 bases lay outside the gene matches. The source material was CD4+ or CD8+ T cells sorted from blood, sampled in a trial of the OX40 agonist ivuxolimab. This sequence originates from an adult with an advanced solid tumor such as melanoma, head and neck, liver or kidney cancer. The rearrangement uses TRBV13 and TRBJ1-1; TRBD1 aligns across 7 bases. The CDR3, as DNA: TGTGCCAGCAGCCCGAACTCAGGGGGCACTGAAGCTTTCTTT. Translating gives CASSPNSGGTEAFF.